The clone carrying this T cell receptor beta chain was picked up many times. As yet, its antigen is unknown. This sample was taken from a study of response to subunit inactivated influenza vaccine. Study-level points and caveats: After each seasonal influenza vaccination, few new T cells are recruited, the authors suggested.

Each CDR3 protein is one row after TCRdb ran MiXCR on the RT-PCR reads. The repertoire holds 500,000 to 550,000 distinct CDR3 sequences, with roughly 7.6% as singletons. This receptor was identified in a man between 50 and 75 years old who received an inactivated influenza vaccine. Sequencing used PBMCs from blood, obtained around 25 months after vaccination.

Here the CDR3 reads CASRASGYEQFF. The DNA for the CDR3 is TGTGCCAGCAGGGCATCGGGCTATGAGCAGTTCTTC. The rearrangement joins TRBV7-2 to TRBJ2-1; D is undetermined. The germline V and J ends were trimmed by 6 bases and 8 bases, with 11 bases remaining between them. Germline loops: CDR1 SGHTA, CDR2 FQGNSA. There are 12 residues in the CDR3.